This T cell receptor beta chain was sequenced during a study of cytomegalovirus exposure and HLA in healthy donors. Study conclusions and caveats: In a later analysis, 15,000 to 20,000 TCR beta sequences were associated with HLA alleles at 0.05 false discovery rate. Productive status was seen about 87% or about 30% of the time for most TCR beta V segments in an earlier analysis.

The PCR made use of 60 Vbeta and 13 Jbeta primers. Measured with immunoSEQ multiplex PCR; TCRdb has only the in-frame clones, and not every one. The data hold some 160,000 clones, with around three quarters observed a single time. As regards this clone: Its antigen remains unidentified.

Nominally healthy donors provided the samples, though records likely missed some immune exposures. Germline-derived CDR1 and CDR2 are MNHEY and SMNVEV (reference sequence). V was trimmed by 3 bases and J by 0 bases, leaving 12 bases between them. CDR3 length equals 15 residues. Specimen: PBMCs. The chain recombines TRBV27 with TRBJ2-7; perhaps TRBD2 as D (6 bases). The source of this sequence is a woman aged 40 to 49 in good health and CMV-seronegative. The DNA of the CDR3 is TGTGCCAGCAGTTTTTCGGGCGGGAACTCCTACGAGCAGTACTTC. Translation gives CASSFSGGNSYEQYF.